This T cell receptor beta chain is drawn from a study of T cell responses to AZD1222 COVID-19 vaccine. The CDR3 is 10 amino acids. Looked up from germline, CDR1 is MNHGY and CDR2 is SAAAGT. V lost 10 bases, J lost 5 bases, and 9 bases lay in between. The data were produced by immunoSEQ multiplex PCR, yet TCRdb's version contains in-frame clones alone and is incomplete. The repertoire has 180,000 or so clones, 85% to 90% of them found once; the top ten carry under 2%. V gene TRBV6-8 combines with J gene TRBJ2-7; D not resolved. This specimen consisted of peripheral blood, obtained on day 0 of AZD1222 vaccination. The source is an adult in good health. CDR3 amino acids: CAKRVNEQYF. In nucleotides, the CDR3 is TGTGCCAAAAGGGTCAACGAGCAGTACTTC.